This T cell receptor (beta chain) was found in a study of T cell repertoires in cytomegalovirus infection. Across the study: Through public TCR beta signatures, both CMV infection and matching HLA type were indicated. Broader study findings: Predominance within the ex vivo response was attributable to HLA-C-restricted CMV-specific TCR beta clonotypes.

This clonotype was detected a few times. Its antigen remains unknown. Germline CDR1 and CDR2: SEHNR and FQNEAQ (reference sequence). The CDR3 is 16 amino acids. The J segment lost 7 bases and the V segment lost 4 bases, leaving 9 bases of the junction unmatched. Each CDR3 protein is one row after TCRdb ran MiXCR on the reads. The sample consists of under 90,000 distinct CDR3 sequences, about 22% of them appearing once. Input material: PBMCs, sequenced either directly or after in vitro stimulation (not recorded which). The genes are TRBV7-9 and TRBJ2-2; 10 bases agree with TRBD2. The TCR sequence derives from a human donor in good health (CMV status not recorded). Some clones in this sample may be carry-over from other donors' samples. CDR3: CASSYLAGALFGELFF. CDR3 nucleotides: TGTGCCAGCAGCTACCTAGCGGGAGCGCTCTTCGGGGAGCTGTTTTTT.